The rows below give T cell receptor beta chains drawn from one sample of a study of shared clonotypes between healthy human individuals. TCRdb's table, derived via immunoSEQ multiplex PCR, lists solely in-frame clones and lacks some. The sample includes about 680,000 clones, about 92% of them seen just once. The sequencing input was naive CD8+ T cells sorted from blood. The origin of the receptors is a man younger than 40 in good health. The CDR3 runs from the conserved cysteine through the conserved F or W. A D gene is named only where the DNA matches it firmly. Not all rows give a size; the values are once, few, many and, for expanded clones, a class.

TRBD2,TRBJ2-7,TRBV13,few,CASSLGASGPDEQYF,TGTGCCAGCAGCTTAGGGGCTAGCGGTCCAGACGAGCAGTACTTC
NA,TRBJ2-5,TRBV6-6,NA,CASSYEQTQYF,TGTGCCAGCAGTTACGAACAGACCCAGTACTTC
NA,TRBJ2-3,TRBV27,NA,CASSLRDISTDTQYF,TGTGCCAGCTCTCTTCGGGACATTAGCACAGATACGCAGTATTTT
TRBD2,TRBJ2-2,TRBV2,NA,CASSESGSFSGELFF,TGTGCCAGCAGTGAAAGCGGGAGTTTCTCCGGGGAGCTGTTTTTT
NA,TRBJ2-3,TRBV6-4,NA,CASSEDNTDTQYF,TGTGCCAGCAGTGAAGACAACACAGATACGCAGTATTTT
NA,TRBJ1-5,TRBV4-1,NA,CASSQVDSNQPQHF,TGCGCCAGCAGTCAGGTAGATAGCAATCAGCCCCAGCATTTT
TRBD2,TRBJ2-1,TRBV9,NA,CASSPRTSGSWGNEQFF,TGTGCCAGCAGCCCCCGGACTAGCGGGAGTTGGGGCAATGAGCAGTTCTTC
TRBD2,TRBJ2-7,TRBV7-3,NA,CASSLIGGGTYEQYF,TGTGCCAGCAGCTTAATAGGCGGGGGGACCTACGAGCAGTACTTC
NA,TRBJ1-5,TRBV19,NA,CASSRGNSNQPQHF,TGTGCCAGTAGTAGGGGGAACAGCAATCAGCCCCAGCATTTT
NA,TRBJ2-5,TRBV4-2,once,CASSQGTTQGGASQETQYF,TGTGCCAGCAGCCAAGGGACCACCCAAGGCGGAGCCTCCCAAGAGACCCAGTACTTC
NA,TRBJ1-3,TRBV5-6,NA,CASSRTGQSGNTIYF,TGTGCCAGCAGCCGTACCGGGCAATCTGGAAACACCATATATTTT
TRBD1,TRBJ1-1,TRBV28,NA,CASSPQVRGRDTEAFF,TGTGCCAGCAGCCCCCAGGTTAGGGGGCGAGACACTGAAGCTTTCTTT
NA,TRBJ1-3,TRBV27,NA,CASSPLRGNTIYF,TGTGCCAGCAGTCCACTTAGGGGAAACACCATATATTTT
TRBD2,TRBJ2-5,TRBV6-1,NA,CASSELAGTFNGETQYF,TGTGCCAGCAGTGAACTAGCGGGAACTTTCAATGGGGAGACCCAGTACTTC
NA,TRBJ2-7,TRBV28,NA,CASSFRGNNEQYF,TGTGCCAGCAGTTTCCGAGGAAATAATGAGCAGTACTTC
NA,TRBJ2-3,TRBV11-2,NA,CASSYTDTQYF,TGTGCCAGCAGCTACACAGATACGCAGTATTTT
TRBD1,TRBJ2-1,TRBV7-6,NA,CASSPHSGDRAFNEQFF,TGTGCCAGCAGCCCACACTCAGGGGACAGGGCGTTCAATGAGCAGTTCTTC
NA,TRBJ1-2,TRBV6-5,NA,CASSYEPRNYGYTF,TGTGCCAGCAGTTATGAGCCTAGAAACTATGGCTACACCTTC
NA,TRBJ2-3,TRBV28,NA,CASSFEGLGDTQYF,TGTGCCAGCAGTTTTGAGGGGTTGGGCGATACGCAGTATTTT
NA,TRBJ1-2,TRBV6-1,once,CASSEYTGISGGYTF,TGTGCCAGCAGTGAATATACAGGGATTTCTGGTGGCTACACCTTC
TRBD2,TRBJ2-1,TRBV7-9,NA,CASSSLSGLAGVPYNEQFF,TGTGCCAGCAGCTCCCTTTCGGGACTAGCGGGAGTCCCTTACAATGAGCAGTTCTTC
NA,TRBJ2-1,TRBV4-1,NA,CASSQVPGRDEQFF,TGCGCCAGCAGCCAAGTCCCCGGGCGCGATGAGCAGTTCTTC
TRBD2,TRBJ2-1,TRBV27,NA,CASSTSELYNEQFF,TGTGCCAGCAGTACTAGCGAGTTATACAATGAGCAGTTCTTC
NA,TRBJ2-1,TRBV27,NA,CASSWGGEQFF,TGTGCCAGCAGTTGGGGTGGTGAGCAGTTCTTC
TRBD1,TRBJ2-7,TRBV5-1,once,CASSLVGQGFDEQYF,TGCGCCAGCAGCTTGGTAGGACAGGGGTTCGACGAGCAGTACTTC
NA,TRBJ2-3,TRBV4-3,NA,CASSRWGDGADTQYF,TGCGCCAGCAGCCGATGGGGGGACGGGGCAGATACGCAGTATTTT
NA,TRBJ2-7,TRBV28,once,CASSFRVLGSLSSYEQYF,TGTGCCAGCAGTTTTAGAGTTCTGGGCAGCTTGAGCTCCTACGAGCAGTACTTC
NA,TRBJ2-7,TRBV2,NA,CASSEGLGGEYEQYF,TGTGCCAGCAGTGAAGGGCTAGGGGGGGAATACGAGCAGTACTTC
TRBD1,TRBJ2-7,TRBV5-5,NA,CASTKTGTGYNEQYF,TGTGCCAGCACCAAAACCGGGACAGGGTATAACGAGCAGTACTTC
TRBD2,TRBJ2-7,TRBV5-5,NA,CASTLGAGSSYEQYF,TGTGCCAGCACTCTCGGAGCGGGAAGCTCCTACGAGCAGTACTTC
TRBD2,TRBJ2-2,TRBV2,NA,CASSGTSGRALNTGELFF,TGTGCCAGCAGCGGGACTAGCGGGAGGGCCCTGAACACCGGGGAGCTGTTTTTT
NA,TRBJ2-3,TRBV28,NA,CASSRKLANLVSSTDTQYF,TGTGCCAGCAGCCGAAAACTAGCCAACCTAGTTTCTAGCACAGATACGCAGTATTTT
TRBD1,TRBJ1-5,TRBV28,NA,CASSLPGTGYQPQHF,TGTGCCAGCAGTTTACCCGGGACAGGGTATCAGCCCCAGCATTTT
TRBD1,TRBJ1-3,TRBV30,NA,CAWSGQGSTRSGNTIYF,TGTGCCTGGAGTGGACAGGGTTCGACACGCTCTGGAAACACCATATATTTT
NA,TRBJ1-1,TRBV6-1,NA,CASSEARGGGTEAFF,TGTGCCAGCAGTGAAGCCCGGGGAGGGGGGACTGAAGCTTTCTTT
TRBD1,TRBJ2-7,TRBV6-6,once,CASSRRDRVGGGEQYF,TGTGCCAGCAGTCGCCGGGACAGGGTCGGGGGAGGCGAGCAGTACTTC
NA,TRBJ2-7,TRBV28,NA,CASTQVMGVEQYF,TGTGCCAGCACCCAGGTGATGGGGGTCGAGCAGTACTTC
NA,TRBJ2-7,TRBV16,NA,CASSQFLGANNEQYF,TGTGCCAGCAGCCAATTCCTAGGGGCCAACAACGAGCAGTACTTC
TRBD1,TRBJ2-6,TRBV7-2,NA,CASSPGTGFSGANVLTF,TGTGCCAGCAGTCCCGGGACAGGGTTTTCTGGGGCCAACGTCCTGACTTTC
NA,TRBJ2-7,TRBV5-4,NA,CASSLALGAGGAYEQYF,TGTGCCAGCAGCTTGGCCTTGGGGGCCGGGGGCGCCTACGAGCAGTACTTC
NA,TRBJ2-5,TRBV6-5,NA,CASSYGGEQETQYF,TGTGCCAGCAGTTACGGAGGGGAACAAGAGACCCAGTACTTC
NA,TRBJ2-2,TRBV5-1,once,CASRSADQNTGELFF,TGCGCCAGCAGATCCGCCGACCAGAACACCGGGGAGCTGTTTTTT
NA,TRBJ2-5,TRBV9,NA,CASSVGEETQYF,TGTGCCAGCAGCGTAGGAGAAGAGACCCAGTACTTC
NA,TRBJ2-1,TRBV7-2,NA,CASSLPHLSYNEQFF,TGTGCCAGCAGCTTACCGCATTTATCCTACAATGAGCAGTTCTTC
TRBD2,TRBJ2-1,TRBV29-1,NA,CSVRTSGTVNEQFF,TGCAGCGTTCGGACTAGCGGGACTGTGAATGAGCAGTTCTTC
NA,TRBJ2-1,TRBV7-9,few,CASSLANEQFF,TGTGCCAGCAGCTTAGCCAATGAGCAGTTCTTC
NA,TRBJ2-1,TRBV27,NA,CASSRSSYNEQFF,TGTGCCAGCAGTCGAAGCTCCTACAATGAGCAGTTCTTC
NA,TRBJ2-7,TRBV6-5,once,CASSPLALSNEQYF,TGTGCCAGCAGCCCTCTAGCCCTATCTAACGAGCAGTACTTC
NA,TRBJ2-6,TRBV4-3,NA,CASSQGPESGANVLTF,TGCGCCAGCAGCCAAGGGCCGGAATCCGGGGCCAACGTCCTGACTTTC